This T cell receptor beta chain was sequenced in a study of blood T cell repertoires in COVID-19. How the authors handled the data: Counts of nucleated cells, estimated from reference gene primer amplification, were obtained. The protocol was immunoSEQ multiplex PCR, while the TCRdb copy is restricted to in-frame clones and leaves out a portion. V, J and clone size were drawn from that table, and D and trimming were deduced from the DNA. Found here are about 120,000 clones, roughly 83% of them singletons; the top ten hold 35% to 40%. V lost 3 bases to trimming and J lost 5 bases, with 14 bases between them. Germline values: CDR1 SGDLS, CDR2 YYNGEE. The CDR3 is 14 amino acids.

The source of this sequence is a man aged 35 to 55 with active or convalescent COVID-19. This chain links TRBV9 with TRBJ1-2; TRBD1 is a possible D gene (6 bases). Sequencing was carried out using peripheral blood. CDR3 amino acids: CASSGPKGTYGYTF. The CDR3, as DNA: TGTGCCAGCAGCGGACCCAAGGGGACATATGGCTACACCTTC.